What follows is one T cell receptor beta chain and its context. Its specificity is unknown. Around 10 milliliters of peripheral blood were drawn from each donor. Samples each yielded at least 6 micrograms of total RNA. The data belong to a study of blood T cells in healthy people across ages. Study-level results: Strong correlation was found linking TCR beta diversity to naive T cell percentage.

Together with a sample-barcoded 5' primer, a J-beta primer mix was included in a second PCR lasting about 7 to 12 cycles. MiXCR, run by TCRdb on the 5' RACE reads, gives a single entry per CDR3 protein. The table has around 1,600,000 distinct CDR3 sequences, approximately 39% seen once; the top ten hold 4%. The specimen was blood. The TCR originated in a woman aged 18 to 35 in good health.

CDR3 in DNA: TGTGCCAGCGGACGGGACGGGAACTATGGCTACACCTTC. This translates into CASGRDGNYGYTF. The J gene is TRBJ1-2, the V gene TRBV18, with D possibly TRBD1 on 5 matching bases. The CDR3 loop spans 13 amino acids. Per germline, CDR1 KGHSH and CDR2 LQKENI. Trimming removed 8 bases at V and 2 bases at J, with 12 bases between. The full variable domain, with the rest looked up from reference TRBV18 and TRBJ1-2, is NAGVMQNPRHLVRRRGQEARLRCSPMKGHSHVYWYRQLPEEGLKFMVYLQKENIIDESGMPKERFSAEFPKEGPSILRIQQVVRGDSAAYFCASGRDGNYGYTFGSGTRLTVV.